The 5 T cell receptor beta chains below come from one sample, sequenced in a study of T cells in localized non-small cell lung cancer. Assay: immunoSEQ multiplex PCR; the TCRdb copy retains only in-frame clones and omits some. The data show approximately 65,000 clones, 81% seen once. The sequenced sample was PBMCs, obtained before any cancer treatment. The source is a man aged 35 to 70 with stage II lung adenocarcinoma.

The gene calls are TRBV19 and TRBJ2-2, with 8 bases aligning to TRBD2. Per the germline V gene, CDR1 is LNHDA and CDR2 is SQIVND (reference sequence). The CDR3 contains 18 residues. The V segment lost 4 bases and the J segment 9 bases; nucleotides outside the gene matches: 19. In nucleotides, the CDR3 is TGTGCCAGTAGTAGATTCTCAGGGAGCGGGAGTCAGTTAAGGGAGCTGTTTTTT. This translates into CASSRFSGSGSQLRELFF.

This clone has only one observation. The same CDR3 can be traced to other DNA sequences in this sample. The chain carries TRBV5-6 and TRBJ1-1; D might be TRBD1 (5 bases). Germline V lookup: CDR1 SGHDT, CDR2 YYEEEE. This CDR3 is built from 13 residues. The germline V and J ends were trimmed by 0 bases and 4 bases, with 7 bases remaining between them. Here the CDR3 DNA reads TGTGCCAGCAGCTTGGGGGGACCCACTGAAGCTTTCTTT. Translation gives CASSLGGPTEAFF.

This chain links TRBV27 with TRBJ1-4; TRBD1 agrees at 7 bases. This CDR3 region has 15 residues. The junction had 7 bases not matched to a gene; V was cut back by 5 bases and J by 4 bases. Germline V gene lookup returns CDR1 MNHEY and CDR2 SMNVEV (reference sequence). Here the CDR3 reads CASSMTGWGNEKLFF. The CDR3 region has the DNA TGTGCCAGCAGTATGACAGGGTGGGGTAATGAAAAACTGTTTTTT.

The V gene is TRBV6-5, the J gene TRBJ2-3; 9 bases are shared with TRBD1. Per germline, CDR1 MNHEY and CDR2 SVGAGI. V shed 5 bases, J shed 5 bases, and the junction held 5 bases outside the gene matches. There are 14 residues in the CDR3. In DNA, the CDR3 is TGTGCCAGCAGTCTCGACAGGGGGAAAGATACGCAGTATTTT. Translated, it gives CASSLDRGKDTQYF.

V and J are TRBV5-5 and TRBJ2-7; possibly TRBD1 for D (5 bases). The germline CDR1 and CDR2 sequences are SGHKS and YYEKEE (reference sequence). V was shortened by 5 bases and J by 3 bases, with 9 bases between the two germline ends. The CDR3 is 12 amino acids. The CDR3 region is CASSYDSYEQYF. CDR3 sequence (DNA): TGTGCCAGCAGTTACGACAGCTACGAGCAGTACTTC.